This is a list of T cell receptor beta chains from one sample in a study of blood T cell repertoires in COVID-19. The method was immunoSEQ multiplex PCR; TCRdb's version includes in-frame clones alone and lacks a portion of them. This sample has around 250,000 clones, with 75% to 90% found just once. Material: PBMCs or T cells enriched from blood (not recorded which). The receptors derive from a woman in her forties or fifties who had recovered from COVID-19. CDR3s include the opening cysteine and the closing phenylalanine or tryptophan.

TRBJ2-3 | TRBV11-1 | CASKIAGGPNTQYF
TRBJ2-1 | TRBV19 | CASSIEGRASGRAYYEQFF
TRBJ1-5 | TRBV9 | CASSAGTGINQPQHF
TRBJ2-1 | TRBV10-3 | CAISELPGQGAFYEQFF
TRBJ1-4 | TRBV28 | CAGMGGGTNEKLFF
TRBJ1-3 | TRBV4-1 | CASSHNRGPGNTIYF
TRBJ1-1 | TRBV5-6 | CASTPTGSWYTEAFF
TRBJ2-1 | TRBV5-4 | CASSPRGLTYNEQFF
TRBJ2-1 | TRBV28 | CASSRDDRDEQFF
TRBJ2-7 | TRBV27 | CASSGDSSYEQYF
TRBJ2-7 | TRBV6-4 | CASSEAGLAGVYSYEQYF
TRBJ2-1 | TRBV5-1 | CASSLGGGLAGYNEQFF
TRBJ1-3 | TRBV10-2 | CASIQAESGNTIYF
TRBJ1-1 | TRBV2 | CASRRTGTRNTEAFF
TRBJ1-2 | TRBV28 | CASSRSGSYGYTF
TRBJ2-1 | TRBV19 | CASSNGNSYNEQFF
TRBJ1-1 | TRBV12-3/TRBV12-4 | CASRTAGNTEAFF
TRBJ1-5 | TRBV7-9 | CASSQAGGAVNQPQHF
TRBJ1-5 | TRBV3-1/TRBV3-2 | CASSQSQGMGQPQHF
TRBJ1-5 | TRBV10-3 | CAISEWQDKGPQHF
TRBJ2-3 | TRBV29-1 | CSVGGQGRTDTQYF
TRBJ1-5 | TRBV28 | CASSFDPGQGNDQPQHF
TRBJ2-3 | TRBV6-5 | CASIFLSGKVDTQYF
TRBJ2-7 | TRBV19 | CATLSGYEQYF
TRBJ2-5 | TRBV6-5 | CASIGGDRPLQYF
TRBJ2-7 | TRBV27 | CASRRRLGRGSYEQYF
TRBJ1-2 | TRBV7-8 | CASSPSIRTGGVNYGYTF
TRBJ1-5 | TRBV3-1/TRBV3-2 | CASSLRGGRQPQHF
TRBJ1-1 | TRBV7-9 | CASSLQGDTEAFF
TRBJ2-3 | TRBV3-1/TRBV3-2 | CASSQDRGFTDTQYF
TRBJ2-1 | TRBV10-3 | CAISEGGALVNEQFF
TRBJ2-2 | TRBV5-1 | CASSPSGITTGELFF
TRBJ1-1 | TRBV7-8 | CASSFATGNTEAFF
TRBJ1-1 | TRBV7-9 | CASSLVGRLNTEAFF
TRBJ2-1 | TRBV4-1 | CASSRSGQGVSYNEQFF
TRBJ1-4 | TRBV29-1 | CSVELYGATNEKLFF
TRBJ1-1 | TRBV5-1 | CASSLEGTVNTEAFF
TRBJ2-1 | TRBV5-4 | CASSLEQPYNEQFF
TRBJ2-2 | TRBV27 | CASSFTGPNTGELFF
TRBJ2-7 | TRBV28 | CASTLASGVSYEQYF
TRBJ2-3 | TRBV3-1/TRBV3-2 | CASSPWTSGTSTDTQYF
TRBJ2-7 | TRBV9 | CASSRGATSGSQQYF
TRBJ2-3 | TRBV29-1 | CSVERASGADTQYF
TRBJ1-1 | TRBV20-1 | CSAAQGTEAFF
TRBJ2-3 | TRBV3-1/TRBV3-2 | CASSQGAGGITNTQYF
TRBJ1-6 | TRBV3-1/TRBV3-2 | CASSQVQGGDSPLHF
TRBJ2-7 | TRBV28 | CASRNPGQLSYEQYF
TRBJ1-1 | TRBV27 | CASSLSLHTEAFF
TRBJ1-5 | TRBV28 | CASSLGGAQPQHF
TRBJ1-2 | TRBV27 | CASSLTRQDYGYTF
TRBJ2-1 | TRBV7-4 | CASSLVGTSGKKSSYNEQFF
TRBJ2-3 | TRBV11-2 | CASSHRDTQYF
TRBJ2-1 | TRBV28 | CASSLSPTGGRNEQFF
TRBJ1-4 | TRBV5-4 | CASSLYGTRGEKLFF
TRBJ2-7 | TRBV4-1 | CASSQDNQATYEQYF
TRBJ1-1 | TRBV27 | CASSPRGHMNTEAFF
TRBJ1-4 | TRBV19 | CASSIDLEEKLFF
TRBJ2-1 | TRBV12-3/TRBV12-4 | CASTQQGATFF
TRBJ2-7 | TRBV25-1 | CASSLGAYEQYF
TRBJ2-5 | TRBV24-1 | CATSDNRGLSQETQYF